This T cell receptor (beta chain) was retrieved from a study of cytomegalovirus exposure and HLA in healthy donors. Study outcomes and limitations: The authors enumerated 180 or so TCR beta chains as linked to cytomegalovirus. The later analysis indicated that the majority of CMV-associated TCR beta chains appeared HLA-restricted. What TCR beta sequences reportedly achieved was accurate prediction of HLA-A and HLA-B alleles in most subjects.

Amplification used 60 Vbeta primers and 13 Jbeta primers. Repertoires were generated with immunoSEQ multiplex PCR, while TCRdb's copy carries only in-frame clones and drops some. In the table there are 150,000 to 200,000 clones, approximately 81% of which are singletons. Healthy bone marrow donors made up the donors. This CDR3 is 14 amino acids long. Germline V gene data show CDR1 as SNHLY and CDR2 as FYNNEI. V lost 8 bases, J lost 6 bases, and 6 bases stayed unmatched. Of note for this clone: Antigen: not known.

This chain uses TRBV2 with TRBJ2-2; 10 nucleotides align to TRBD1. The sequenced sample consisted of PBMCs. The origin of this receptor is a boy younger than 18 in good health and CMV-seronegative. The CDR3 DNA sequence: TGTGCCAGCCTGCGGGACAGGGGTTCCGGGGAGCTGTTTTTT. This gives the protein CASLRDRGSGELFF. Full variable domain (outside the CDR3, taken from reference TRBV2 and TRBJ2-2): EPEVTQTPSHQVTQMGQEVILRCVPISNHLYFYWYRQILGQKVEFLVSFYNNEISEKSEIFDDQFSVERPDGSNFTLKIRSTKLEDSAMYFCASLRDRGSGELFFGEGSRLTVL.